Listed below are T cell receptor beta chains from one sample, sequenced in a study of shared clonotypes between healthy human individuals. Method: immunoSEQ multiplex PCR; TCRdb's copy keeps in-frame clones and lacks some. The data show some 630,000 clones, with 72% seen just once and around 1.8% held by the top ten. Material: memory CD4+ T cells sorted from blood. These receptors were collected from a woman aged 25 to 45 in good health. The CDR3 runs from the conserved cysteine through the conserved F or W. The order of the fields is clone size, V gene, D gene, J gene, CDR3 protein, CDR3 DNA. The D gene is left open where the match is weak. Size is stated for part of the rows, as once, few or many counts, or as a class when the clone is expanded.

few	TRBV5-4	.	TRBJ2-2	CASSPWTRAFTGELFF	TGTGCCAGCAGCCCATGGACAAGGGCTTTCACCGGGGAGCTGTTTTTT
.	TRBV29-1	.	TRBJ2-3	CSVGMRWQGPPTDTQYF	TGCAGCGTTGGAATGCGCTGGCAGGGCCCACCTACAGATACGCAGTATTTT
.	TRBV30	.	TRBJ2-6	CAWSSLAVNSGANVLTF	TGTGCCTGGTCGTCACTAGCTGTAAACTCTGGGGCCAACGTCCTGACTTTC
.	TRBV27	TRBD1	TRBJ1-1	CASSHIFRDRGTEAFF	TGTGCCAGCAGTCACATCTTTAGGGACAGGGGAACTGAAGCTTTCTTT
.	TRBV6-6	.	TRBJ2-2	CASSRGGTNTGELFF	TGTGCCAGCTCCAGGGGAGGGACGAACACCGGGGAGCTGTTTTTT
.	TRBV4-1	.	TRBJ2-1	CASSQALARADYNEQFF	TGCGCCAGCAGCCAAGCGTTGGCGCGGGCTGATTACAATGAGCAGTTCTTC
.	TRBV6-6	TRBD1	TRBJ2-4	CASRGQGKNIQYF	TGTGCCAGCAGGGGACAGGGCAAAAACATTCAGTACTTC
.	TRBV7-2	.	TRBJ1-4	CASSLALREKLFF	TGTGCCAGCAGCTTAGCCCTACGGGAAAAACTGTTTTTT
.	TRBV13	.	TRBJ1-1	CASSIRPNTEAFF	TGTGCCAGCAGCATAAGACCGAACACTGAAGCTTTCTTT
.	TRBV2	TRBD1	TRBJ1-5	CASRPDRSGFQPQHF	TGTGCCAGCAGACCGGACAGGTCCGGGTTTCAGCCCCAGCATTTT
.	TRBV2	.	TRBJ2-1	CASRTGTNYNEQFF	TGTGCCAGCAGAACCGGGACGAATTACAATGAGCAGTTCTTC
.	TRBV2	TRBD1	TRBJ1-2	CASRQGQLNYGYTF	TGTGCCAGCAGGCAGGGACAGCTTAACTATGGCTACACCTTC
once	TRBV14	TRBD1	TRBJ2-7	CASSQNGVGTGRLYEQYF	TGTGCCAGCAGCCAAAATGGGGTTGGGACAGGAAGACTCTACGAGCAGTACTTC
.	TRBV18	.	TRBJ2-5	CASSPTREKETQYF	TGTGCCAGCTCTCCGACGAGGGAGAAGGAGACCCAGTACTTC
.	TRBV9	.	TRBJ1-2	CASSVGGESYGYTF	TGTGCCAGCAGCGTAGGAGGCGAAAGCTATGGCTACACCTTC
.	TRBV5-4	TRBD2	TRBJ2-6	CASSPTSGASGANVLTF	TGTGCCAGCAGCCCGACTAGCGGGGCCTCTGGGGCCAACGTCCTGACTTTC
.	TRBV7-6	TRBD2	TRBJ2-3	CASSEQPPEGGRTDTQYF	TGTGCCAGCAGCGAGCAGCCCCCGGAGGGAGGGAGGACAGATACGCAGTATTTT
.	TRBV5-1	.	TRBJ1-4	CASSFGAGNEKLFF	TGCGCCAGCAGCTTTGGGGCCGGTAATGAAAAACTGTTTTTT
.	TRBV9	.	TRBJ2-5	CASSVADQETQYF	TGTGCCAGCAGCGTAGCCGACCAAGAGACCCAGTACTTC
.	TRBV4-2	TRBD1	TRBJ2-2	CASSHGQANTGELFF	TGTGCCAGCAGCCATGGACAGGCAAACACCGGGGAGCTGTTTTTT
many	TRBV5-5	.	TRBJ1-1	CASSVRALNTEAFF	TGTGCCAGCAGCGTACGGGCTTTGAACACTGAAGCTTTCTTT
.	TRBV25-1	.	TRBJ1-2	CASSSGGLYGYTF	TGTGCCAGCAGTTCGGGGGGCCTCTATGGCTACACCTTC
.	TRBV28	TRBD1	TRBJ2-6	CASSSTSKSGTGGLSGANVLTF	TGTGCCAGCAGTTCCACCTCAAAATCCGGGACAGGGGGCTTATCTGGGGCCAACGTCCTGACTTTC
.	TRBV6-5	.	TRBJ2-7	CASSYSRTLTYEQYF	TGTGCCAGCAGTTACTCCAGGACGTTAACCTACGAGCAGTACTTC